Below, 19 T cell receptor beta chains from the same sample are listed, as sequenced in a study of blood T cell repertoires in COVID-19. Repertoires were generated with immunoSEQ multiplex PCR, while TCRdb's copy carries only in-frame clones and drops some. The sample contains over 15,000 clones, about 87% of which appear only once. Source material: peripheral blood. These receptors came from a human donor in a cohort sampled during active COVID-19.

This rearrangement joins TRBV7-9 to TRBJ1-4; the match to TRBD1 covers 8 bases. The V and J ends lost 4 bases and 8 bases, in that order; junction bases with no gene match: 9. The CDR3 is 15 residues long. CDR1 SEHNR and CDR2 FQNEAQ come from the germline V gene (reference sequence). CDR3 sequence: CASSSRGQGGEKLFF. CDR3 bases: TGTGCCAGCAGCTCGAGAGGACAGGGCGGGGAAAAACTGTTTTTT. Full variable domain (missing parts from reference TRBV7-9 and TRBJ1-4): DTGVSQNPRHKITKRGQNVTFRCDPISEHNRLYWYRQTLGQGPEFLTYFQNEAQLEKSRLLSDRFSAERPKGSFSTLEIQRTEQGDSAMYLCASSSRGQGGEKLFFGSGTQLSVL.

V usage is TRBV4-3 and J usage is TRBJ2-6; D gene ambiguous. Germline CDR1 LGHNA, CDR2 YSLEER. Between the trimmed V and J ends, which lost 0 bases and 4 bases, there was a span of 10 bases. This CDR3 is 16 amino acids long. CDR3 sequence reads: CASSQDLSAGANVLTF. In DNA form, the CDR3 reads TGCGCCAGCAGCCAAGATCTATCCGCGGGGGCCAACGTCCTGACTTTC.

The V call is TRBV5-1, the J call TRBJ2-5; possible D gene TRBD1, 7 bases. V was cut by 2 bases and J by 1 base, with 12 bases left in between. Germline CDR1 reads SGHRS; CDR2 reads YFSETQ. This CDR3 comprises 15 residues. This CDR3 is CASSFPGGPQETQYF. Written as DNA, the CDR3 is TGCGCCAGCAGCTTTCCAGGGGGGCCCCAAGAGACCCAGTACTTC.

The chain couples TRBV19 to TRBJ1-1, with no clear D. Trimming shortened V by 7 bases and J by 0 bases, and 9 bases separated the two germline ends. The CDR3 loop spans 13 amino acids. The germline CDR1 and CDR2 sequences are LNHDA and SQIVND (reference sequence). The CDR3: CASTDKMNTEAFF. In DNA, the CDR3 is TGTGCCAGTACCGACAAGATGAACACTGAAGCTTTCTTT.

The V call is TRBV6-6, the J call TRBJ2-3; D remains ambiguous. This CDR3 is built from 16 residues. Germline CDR1 reads MNHNY; CDR2 reads SVGAGI (reference sequence). V lost 0 bases and J 2 bases, leaving 12 bases between the germline ends. For the CDR3, the DNA is TGTGCCAGCAGTTACTCGTATCTCCCTCCCACAGATACGCAGTATTTT. As protein: CASSYSYLPPTDTQYF.

The rearrangement links TRBV23-1 to TRBJ2-4; perhaps TRBD1 as D (6 bases). TRBV23-1 is marked as an open reading frame, function uncertain. The V end lost 7 bases, the J end lost 0 bases, and 13 bases lay between the germline ends. The CDR3 totals 15 residues. Here the CDR3 DNA reads TGCGCCAGCACCCCCCACAGGGTAGCCAAAAACATTCAGTACTTC. This translates into CASTPHRVAKNIQYF.

Here the CDR3 reads CASSDGGTEQYF. The CDR3 DNA reads TGTGCCAGCAGTGACGGAGGGACGGAGCAGTACTTC. The chain has TRBV2 and TRBJ2-7, with D maybe TRBD2 (6 bases). The ends were cut back, 3 bases at V and 7 bases at J, with 10 bases in the middle. CDR1 and CDR2 from the germline V gene are SNHLY and FYNNEI. The CDR3 sequence is 12 residues long.

The rearrangement joins TRBV3-1 (or the pseudogene TRBV3-2) to TRBJ2-5; D not certain. The CDR3 is made up of 14 amino acids. Germline lookup yields CDR1 LGHDT and CDR2 YNNKEL (reference sequence). The V end was cut by 3 bases, the J end by 3 bases, with 11 bases between. Here the CDR3 reads CASSHGYGKETQYF. In DNA form, the CDR3 reads TGTGCCAGCAGCCACGGTTACGGTAAAGAGACCCAGTACTTC.

The chain links TRBV27 to TRBJ2-7; 7 positions agree with TRBD1. Germline loops: CDR1 MNHEY, CDR2 SMNVEV (reference sequence). J was trimmed by 2 bases and V by 5 bases; bases with no gene match: 6. This CDR3 is 14 amino acids long. The CDR3 DNA reads as TGTGCCAGCAGTGACAGGGTCCCCACCTACGAGCAGTACTTC. Translated: CASSDRVPTYEQYF.

The rearrangement uses TRBV7-8 and TRBJ1-2, with a possible D match to TRBD1 (5 bases). Germline values: CDR1 SGHVS, CDR2 FQNEAQ. The ends were cut back, 2 bases at V and 7 bases at J, with 14 bases in the middle. The CDR3 extends over 14 amino acids. DNA of the CDR3: TGTGCCAGCAGCTTATTCTCTTGGCAGGGTGGCTACACCTTC. Translated, it gives CASSLFSWQGGYTF.

The chain carries TRBV7-9 and TRBJ2-5; 10 positions agree with TRBD2. V shed 0 bases and J 5 bases; nucleotides not matched to a gene: 3. Per germline, CDR1 SEHNR and CDR2 FQNEAQ (reference sequence). The CDR3 spans 15 residues. CDR3 loop: CASSLALAGVETQYF. DNA for the CDR3: TGTGCCAGCAGCTTAGCTCTAGCGGGGGTTGAGACCCAGTACTTC.

The chain couples TRBV19 to TRBJ2-7, with 9 positions matching TRBD1. Germline-derived CDR1 and CDR2 are LNHDA and SQIVND (reference sequence). This CDR3 has 14 amino acids. Germline trimming cut 6 bases from V and 6 bases from J; bases unmatched to any gene: 9. The CDR3, as DNA: TGTGCCAGTAGCTCGACAGGGGGGGGGACCGAGCAGTACTTC. Its protein product is CASSSTGGGTEQYF.

This clone was counted a few times. The sample contains more than one DNA sequence encoding this CDR3. This chain links TRBV3-1 (or the pseudogene TRBV3-2) with TRBJ1-3; D is uncertain. Germline V gene lookup returns CDR1 LGHDT and CDR2 YNNKEL (reference sequence). The CDR3 covers 15 residues. The V and J ends lost 1 base and 1 base respectively, with 8 bases between them. CDR3: CASSQVGSSGNTIYF. The CDR3 nucleotides are TGTGCCAGCAGCCAAGTGGGCAGTTCTGGAAACACCATATATTTT.

The chain is built from TRBV15 and TRBJ2-7; 10 bases map to TRBD1. The CDR3 is made up of 17 amino acids. V was pared by 1 base and J by 5 bases, with 11 bases of the junction left unmatched. Germline V gene lookup returns CDR1 LNHNV and CDR2 YYDKDF (reference sequence). CDR3 sequence reads: CATSRARMGQGNDEQYF. The CDR3 DNA is TGTGCCACCAGCAGAGCAAGGATGGGACAGGGGAACGACGAGCAGTACTTC.

The chain carries TRBV4-2 and TRBJ1-3; TRBD1 matches 8 bases. Germline CDR1 is LGHNA and CDR2 is YNFKEQ. V dropped 6 bases and J dropped 2; count of bases not matched to a gene: 9. The CDR3 contains 16 residues. The CDR3: CASRGLGTGTGNTIYF. The CDR3 DNA sequence: TGTGCCAGCAGGGGCCTTGGGACAGGAACTGGAAACACCATATATTTT.

The V gene is TRBV19, the J gene TRBJ2-7; D unresolved. Per germline, CDR1 LNHDA and CDR2 SQIVND (reference sequence). V lost 5 bases, J lost 0 bases, and 14 bases lay in between. CDR3 length: 15 residues. CDR3 coding DNA: TGTGCCAGTAGTCCTCAAGGAAGGAGCTCCTACGAGCAGTACTTC. Translating it yields CASSPQGRSSYEQYF.

This chain joins TRBV7-9 and TRBJ1-2; no definite D call. The germline gives CDR1 SEHNR, CDR2 FQNEAQ (reference sequence). V lost 5 bases and J 8 bases, leaving 15 bases between the germline ends. CDR3 length: 13 amino acids. As DNA, the CDR3 is TGTGCCAGCAGCCTTCTAGAGGGAGGGGGCTACACCTTC. Translation gives CASSLLEGGGYTF.

This clone was recorded a few times. This chain uses TRBV19 with TRBJ1-6; unclear D gene. The V gene lost 7 bases and the J gene lost 0 bases, with 7 bases spanning the gap. Germline CDR1 reads LNHDA; CDR2 reads SQIVND (reference sequence). The CDR3 consists of 14 residues. CDR3 in amino acids: CASNSRSYNSPLHF. The DNA for the CDR3 is TGTGCCAGTAACAGCCGCTCCTATAATTCACCCCTCCACTTT.

The V and J genes are TRBV19 and TRBJ1-2, with TRBD1 identical over 8 bases. CDR1 LNHDA and CDR2 SQIVND come from the germline V gene (reference sequence). V lost 4 bases and J lost 4; bases outside the gene matches: 5. The CDR3 is 14 residues long. The CDR3 here is CASSTRGQGYGYTF. CDR3 nucleotides: TGTGCCAGTAGTACCAGGGGGCAGGGCTATGGCTACACCTTC.